This TCR beta chain was obtained from a study of technical replicates of blood from four donors. Assay: immunoSEQ multiplex PCR; the TCRdb copy retains only in-frame clones and omits some. The data show about 67,000 clones, with nearly 98% seen just once and around 0.16% held by the top ten. V dropped 9 bases and J dropped 4; count of bases not matched to a gene: 15. From germline, CDR1 is MNHEY and CDR2 SMNVEV (reference sequence). The CDR3 is 16 residues long. The clonotype originates from a human donor in good health. Sequenced material: T cells isolated from PBMCs. The genes are TRBV27 and TRBJ1-2; 9 bases match TRBD1. The DNA of the CDR3 is TGTGCCAGTTTCCCGGGACAGGGAGGGGGTTTCTATGGCTACACCTTC. Residues: CASFPGQGGGFYGYTF.